The source of this T cell receptor (beta chain) is a study of somatic mutations in cytotoxic T cells in rheumatoid arthritis. Method: immunoSEQ multiplex PCR; TCRdb's copy keeps in-frame clones and lacks some. The sample records more than 15,000 clones, about 68% being singletons. CDR3 length: 15 amino acids. The V gene end was trimmed by 4 bases and the J gene end by 6 bases; junction bases not matched to a gene: 8. Germline V lookup: CDR1 SGHTA, CDR2 FQGTGA. V usage is TRBV7-3 and J usage is TRBJ2-7, with 11 bases aligning to TRBD1. This TCR derives from a man aged 60 to 75 in good health. The sample consisted of CD8+ T cells sorted from blood. The CDR3 nucleotides are TGTGCCAGCAGCTCAGGACAGGGGGCGAGTGCCGAGCAGTACTTC. The encoded protein is CASSSGQGASAEQYF.